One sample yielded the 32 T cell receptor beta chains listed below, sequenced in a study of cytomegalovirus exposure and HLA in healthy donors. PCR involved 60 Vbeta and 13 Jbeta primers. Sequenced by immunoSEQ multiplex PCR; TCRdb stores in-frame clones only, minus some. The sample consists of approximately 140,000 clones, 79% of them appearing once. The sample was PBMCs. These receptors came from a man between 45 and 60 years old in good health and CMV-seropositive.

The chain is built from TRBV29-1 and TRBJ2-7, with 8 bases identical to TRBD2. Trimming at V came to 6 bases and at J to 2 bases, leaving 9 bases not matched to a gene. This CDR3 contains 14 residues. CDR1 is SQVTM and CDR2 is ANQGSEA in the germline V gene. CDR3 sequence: CSVVLAGPTYEQYF. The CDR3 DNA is TGCAGCGTAGTTCTAGCGGGCCCGACCTACGAGCAGTACTTC.

The CDR3 spells CASSKGAQETQYF. The CDR3 nucleotides read TGTGCCAGCAGCAAGGGGGCCCAAGAGACCCAGTACTTC. The chain employs TRBV7-3 and TRBJ2-5, with TRBD1 identical over 7 bases. The CDR3 is made up of 13 amino acids. V trimming: 5 bases; J trimming: 1 base; junction bases outside the gene matches: 1. Germline V gene sequence: CDR1 SGHTA, CDR2 FQGTGA.

As DNA, the CDR3 is TGCGCCAGCAGCCAAGTGGGACTTCAATCTGGGGCCAACGTCCTGACTTTC. Its protein is CASSQVGLQSGANVLTF. The gene calls are TRBV4-1 and TRBJ2-6; D may be TRBD2 (6 bases). Trimming shortened V by 1 base and J by 1 base, and 11 bases separated the two germline ends. CDR3 size: 17 residues. Germline V CDR1 and CDR2: MGHRA, YSYEKL.

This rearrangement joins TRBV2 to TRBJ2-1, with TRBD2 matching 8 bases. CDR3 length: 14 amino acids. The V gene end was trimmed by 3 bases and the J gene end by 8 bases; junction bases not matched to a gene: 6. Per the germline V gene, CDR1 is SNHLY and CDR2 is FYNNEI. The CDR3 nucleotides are TGTGCCAGCAGTGATGGTCTAGCGGGCGATGAGCAGTTCTTC. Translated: CASSDGLAGDEQFF.

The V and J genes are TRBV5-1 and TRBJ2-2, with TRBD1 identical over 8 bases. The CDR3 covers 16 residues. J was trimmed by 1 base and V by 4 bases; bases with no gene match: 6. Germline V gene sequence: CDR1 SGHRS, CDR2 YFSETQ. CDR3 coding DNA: TGCGCCAGCAGCCTACGACAGGGGAAGAACACCGGGGAGCTGTTTTTT. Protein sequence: CASSLRQGKNTGELFF.

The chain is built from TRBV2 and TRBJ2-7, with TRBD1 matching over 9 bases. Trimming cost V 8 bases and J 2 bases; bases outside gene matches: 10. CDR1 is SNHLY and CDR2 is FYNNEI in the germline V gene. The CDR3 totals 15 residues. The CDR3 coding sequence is TGTGCCAGCTCAAGCGAAGGACAGGGGACCTACGAGCAGTACTTC. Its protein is CASSSEGQGTYEQYF.

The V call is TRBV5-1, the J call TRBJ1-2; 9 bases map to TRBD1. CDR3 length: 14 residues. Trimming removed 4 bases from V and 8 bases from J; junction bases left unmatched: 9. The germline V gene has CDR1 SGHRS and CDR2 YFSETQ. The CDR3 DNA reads TGCGCCAGCAGCCGGCCGGGACAGGGCGGAGGCTACACCTTC. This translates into CASSRPGQGGGYTF.

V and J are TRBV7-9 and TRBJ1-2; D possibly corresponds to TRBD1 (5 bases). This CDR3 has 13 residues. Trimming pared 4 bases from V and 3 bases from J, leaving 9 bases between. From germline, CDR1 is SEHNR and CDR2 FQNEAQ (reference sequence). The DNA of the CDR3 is TGTGCCAGCAGCTCTGGGGGGGACTATGGCTACACCTTC. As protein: CASSSGGDYGYTF. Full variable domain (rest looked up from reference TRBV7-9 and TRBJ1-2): DTGVSQNPRHKITKRGQNVTFRCDPISEHNRLYWYRQTLGQGPEFLTYFQNEAQLEKSRLLSDRFSAERPKGSFSTLEIQRTEQGDSAMYLCASSSGGDYGYTFGSGTRLTVV.

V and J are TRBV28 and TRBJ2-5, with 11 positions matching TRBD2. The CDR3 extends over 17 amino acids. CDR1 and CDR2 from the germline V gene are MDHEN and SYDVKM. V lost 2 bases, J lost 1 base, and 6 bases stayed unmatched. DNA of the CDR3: TGTGCCAGCAGTTTAGGTCGAACTAGCGGGAGCCAAGAGACCCAGTACTTC. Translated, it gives CASSLGRTSGSQETQYF.

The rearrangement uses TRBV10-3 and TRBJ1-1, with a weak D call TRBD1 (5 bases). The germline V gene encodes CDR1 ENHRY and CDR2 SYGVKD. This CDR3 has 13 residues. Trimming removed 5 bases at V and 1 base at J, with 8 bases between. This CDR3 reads CAISFDRNTEAFF. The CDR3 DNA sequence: TGTGCCATCAGTTTCGACAGGAACACTGAAGCTTTCTTT.

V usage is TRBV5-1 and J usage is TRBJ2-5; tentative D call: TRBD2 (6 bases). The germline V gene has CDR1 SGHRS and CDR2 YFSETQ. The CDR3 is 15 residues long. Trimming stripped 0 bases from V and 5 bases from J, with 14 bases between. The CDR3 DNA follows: TGCGCCAGCAGCTTGGAATGGGGAGGAGAGGAGACCCAGTACTTC. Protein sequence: CASSLEWGGEETQYF.

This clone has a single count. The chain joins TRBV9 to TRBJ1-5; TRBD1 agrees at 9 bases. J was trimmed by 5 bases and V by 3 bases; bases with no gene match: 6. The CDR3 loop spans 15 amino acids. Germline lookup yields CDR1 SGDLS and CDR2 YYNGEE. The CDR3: CASSAGTGSHQPQHF. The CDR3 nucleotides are TGTGCCAGCAGCGCCGGGACAGGGAGTCATCAGCCCCAGCATTTT.

CDR3 nucleotides: TGTGCCAGCAGCTGGGGACAGGGGTTGTACGAGCAGTACTTC. Translated: CASSWGQGLYEQYF. This chain links TRBV5-6 with TRBJ2-7; 10 bases match TRBD1. V gave up 3 bases and J gave up 4 bases; unmatched junction bases: 4. Germline values: CDR1 SGHDT, CDR2 YYEEEE. CDR3 length: 14 amino acids.

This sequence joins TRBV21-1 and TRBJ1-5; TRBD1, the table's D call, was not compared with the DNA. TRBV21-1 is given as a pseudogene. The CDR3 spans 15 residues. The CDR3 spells CASSKRGQPNQPQHF. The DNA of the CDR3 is TGTGCCAGCAGCAAACGAGGACAGCCCAATCAGCCCCAGCATTTT.

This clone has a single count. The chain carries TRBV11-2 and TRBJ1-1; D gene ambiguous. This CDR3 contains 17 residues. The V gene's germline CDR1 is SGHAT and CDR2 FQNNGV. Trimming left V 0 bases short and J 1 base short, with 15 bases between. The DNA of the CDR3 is TGTGCCAGCAGCTTAGACTTCTTGTACAGCCCGAACACTGAAGCTTTCTTT. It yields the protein CASSLDFLYSPNTEAFF.

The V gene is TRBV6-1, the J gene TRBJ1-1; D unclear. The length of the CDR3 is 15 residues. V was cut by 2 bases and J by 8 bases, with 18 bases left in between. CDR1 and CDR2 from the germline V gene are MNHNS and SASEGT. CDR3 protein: CASSERDSGSWEAFF. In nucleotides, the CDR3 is TGTGCCAGCAGTGAACGTGACTCGGGATCTTGGGAAGCTTTCTTT.

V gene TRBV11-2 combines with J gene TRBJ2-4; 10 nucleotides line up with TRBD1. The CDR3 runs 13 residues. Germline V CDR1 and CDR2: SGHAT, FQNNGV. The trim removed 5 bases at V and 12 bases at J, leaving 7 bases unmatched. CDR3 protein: CASSMGQGSSQYF. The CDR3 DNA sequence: TGTGCCAGCAGCATGGGACAGGGGAGCTCTCAGTACTTC.

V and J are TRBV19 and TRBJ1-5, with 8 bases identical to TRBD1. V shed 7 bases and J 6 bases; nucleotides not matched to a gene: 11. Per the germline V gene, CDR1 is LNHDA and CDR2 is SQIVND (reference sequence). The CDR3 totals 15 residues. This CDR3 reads CASTTGTGDPQPQHF. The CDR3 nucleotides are TGTGCCAGTACCACCGGGACAGGAGACCCTCAGCCCCAGCATTTT.

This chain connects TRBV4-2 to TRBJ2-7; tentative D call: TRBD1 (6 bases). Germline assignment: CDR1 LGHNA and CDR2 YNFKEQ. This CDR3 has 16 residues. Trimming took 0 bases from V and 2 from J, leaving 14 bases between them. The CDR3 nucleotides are TGTGCCAGCAGCCAAGAGGCCAGGGGCTACCCCTACGAGCAGTACTTC. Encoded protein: CASSQEARGYPYEQYF.

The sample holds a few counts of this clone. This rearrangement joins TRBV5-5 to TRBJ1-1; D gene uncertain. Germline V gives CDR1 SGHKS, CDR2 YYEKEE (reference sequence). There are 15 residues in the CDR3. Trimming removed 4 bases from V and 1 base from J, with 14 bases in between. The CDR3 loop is CASSPPAGGNTEAFF. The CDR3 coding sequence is TGTGCCAGCAGCCCCCCGGCAGGAGGGAACACTGAAGCTTTCTTT.

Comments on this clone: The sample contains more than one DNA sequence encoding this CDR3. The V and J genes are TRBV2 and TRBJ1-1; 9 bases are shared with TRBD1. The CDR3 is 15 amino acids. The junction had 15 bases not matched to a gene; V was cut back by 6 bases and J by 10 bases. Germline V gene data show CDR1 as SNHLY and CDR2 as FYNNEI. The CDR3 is CASSYSRDRERLAFF. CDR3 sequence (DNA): TGTGCCAGCAGCTACTCCCGGGACAGGGAACGGTTAGCTTTCTTT.

The CDR3 here is CASSVTGGNQPQHF. The CDR3 nucleotides read TGTGCCAGCAGTGTGACAGGGGGCAATCAGCCCCAGCATTTT. The rearrangement uses TRBV6-5 and TRBJ1-5; 8 bases agree with TRBD1. CDR1 is MNHEY and CDR2 is SVGAGI in the germline V gene. This CDR3 has 14 amino acids. The trim removed 5 bases at V and 2 bases at J, leaving 2 bases unmatched.

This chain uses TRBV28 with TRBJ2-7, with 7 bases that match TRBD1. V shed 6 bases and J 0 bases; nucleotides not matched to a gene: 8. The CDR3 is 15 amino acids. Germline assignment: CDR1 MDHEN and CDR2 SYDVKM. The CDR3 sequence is CASSQTGMSSYEQYF. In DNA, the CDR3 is TGTGCCAGCAGCCAGACAGGGATGAGCTCCTACGAGCAGTACTTC.

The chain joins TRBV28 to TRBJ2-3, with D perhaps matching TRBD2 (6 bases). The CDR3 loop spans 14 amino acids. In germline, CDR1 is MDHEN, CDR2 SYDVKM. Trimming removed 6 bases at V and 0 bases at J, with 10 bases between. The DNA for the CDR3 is TGTGCCAGCAGGGAGGGGACTAGCACAGATACGCAGTATTTT. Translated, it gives CASREGTSTDTQYF.

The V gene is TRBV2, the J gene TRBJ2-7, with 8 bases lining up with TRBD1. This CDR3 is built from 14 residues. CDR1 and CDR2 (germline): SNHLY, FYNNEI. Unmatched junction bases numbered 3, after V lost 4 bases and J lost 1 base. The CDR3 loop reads CASSAQGGSYEQYF. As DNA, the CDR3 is TGTGCCAGCAGTGCACAGGGGGGTTCCTACGAGCAGTACTTC.

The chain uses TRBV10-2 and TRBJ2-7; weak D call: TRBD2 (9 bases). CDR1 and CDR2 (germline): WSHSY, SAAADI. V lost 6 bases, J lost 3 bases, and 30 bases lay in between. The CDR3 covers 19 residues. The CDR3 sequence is CASRLGQGLSSGMVYEQYF. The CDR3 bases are TGCGCCAGCAGACTCGGACAGGGTCTTTCTAGCGGGATGGTCTACGAGCAGTACTTC.

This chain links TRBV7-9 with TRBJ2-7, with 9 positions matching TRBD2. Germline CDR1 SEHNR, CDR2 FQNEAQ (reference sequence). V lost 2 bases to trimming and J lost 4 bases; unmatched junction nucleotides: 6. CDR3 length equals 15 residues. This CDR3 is CASSLPTSGPYEQYF. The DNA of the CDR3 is TGTGCCAGCAGCTTACCGACTAGCGGACCATACGAGCAGTACTTC.

The CDR3 reads CAISQGFSGNTIYF. CDR3 DNA sequence: TGTGCCATCAGTCAGGGTTTCTCTGGAAACACCATATATTTT. V usage is TRBV10-3 and J usage is TRBJ1-3; D perhaps matches TRBD1 (5 bases). Germline loops: CDR1 ENHRY, CDR2 SYGVKD. V was cut by 5 bases and J by 0 bases, with 8 bases left in between. The CDR3 consists of 14 residues.

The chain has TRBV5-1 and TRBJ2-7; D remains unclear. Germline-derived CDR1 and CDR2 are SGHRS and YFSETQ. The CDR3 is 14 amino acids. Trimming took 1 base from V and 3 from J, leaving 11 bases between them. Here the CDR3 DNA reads TGCGCCAGCAGCTTGCGTGCGGATAGCTACGAGCAGTACTTC. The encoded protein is CASSLRADSYEQYF.

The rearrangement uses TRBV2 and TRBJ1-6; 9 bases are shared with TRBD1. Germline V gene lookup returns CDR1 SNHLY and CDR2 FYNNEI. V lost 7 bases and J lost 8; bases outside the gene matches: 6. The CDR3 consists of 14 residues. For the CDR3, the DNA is TGTGCCAGCACCACGGACAGGGGATATTCACCCCTCCACTTT. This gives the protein CASTTDRGYSPLHF.

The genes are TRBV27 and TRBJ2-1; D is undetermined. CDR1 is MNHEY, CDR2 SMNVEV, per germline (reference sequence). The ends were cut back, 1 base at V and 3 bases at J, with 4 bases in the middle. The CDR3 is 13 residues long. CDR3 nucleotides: TGTGCCAGCAGTTTATATTACTACAATGAGCAGTTCTTC. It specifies CASSLYYYNEQFF.

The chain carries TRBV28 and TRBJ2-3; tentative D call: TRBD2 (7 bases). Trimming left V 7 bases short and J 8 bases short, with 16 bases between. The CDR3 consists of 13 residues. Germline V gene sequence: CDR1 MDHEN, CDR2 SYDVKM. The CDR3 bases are TGTGCCAGCATCCCCCCGGGGGGCCGTACGCAGTATTTT. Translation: CASIPPGGRTQYF.